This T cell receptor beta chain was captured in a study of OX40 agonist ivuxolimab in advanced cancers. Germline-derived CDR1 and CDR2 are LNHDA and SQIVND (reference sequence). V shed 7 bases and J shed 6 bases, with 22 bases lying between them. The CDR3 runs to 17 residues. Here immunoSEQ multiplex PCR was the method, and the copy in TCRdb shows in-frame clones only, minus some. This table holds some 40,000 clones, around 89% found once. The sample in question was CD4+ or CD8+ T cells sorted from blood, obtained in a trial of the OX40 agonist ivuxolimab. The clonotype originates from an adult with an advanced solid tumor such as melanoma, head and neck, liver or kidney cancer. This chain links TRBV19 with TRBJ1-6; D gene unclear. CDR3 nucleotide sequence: TGTGCCAGTACCTCCGCCGTCCGGGGTCTGGGTAATTCACCCCTCCACTTT. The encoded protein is CASTSAVRGLGNSPLHF.